Listed below are T cell receptor beta chains from one sample, sequenced in a study of PD-L1 blockade in urothelial cancer. Assay: immunoSEQ multiplex PCR; the TCRdb copy retains only in-frame clones and omits some. Of under 50,000 clones in the sample, about 89% were seen once. The sequencing here drew on PBMCs, taken around atezolizumab (anti-PD-L1) treatment. These receptors all stem from a woman aged 55-70 years with urothelial cancer. Both conserved end residues are part of each CDR3. D genes are given only for firm matches. Size is stated for part of the rows, as once, few or many counts, or as a class when the clone is expanded.

once	TRBV7-9	TRBD1	TRBJ2-7	TGTGCCAGCAGCTTAGGGACAGGGCTCGAGCAGTACTTC	CASSLGTGLEQYF
NA	TRBV11-2	TRBD1	TRBJ2-3	TGTGCCAGCAGGCCCGGGACAGGGAAACGGGGCACAGATACGCAGTATTTT	CASRPGTGKRGTDTQYF
NA	TRBV28	TRBD2	TRBJ2-5	TGTGCCAGCAGCTCAACCCCGCGACTAGCGGGAGGACAAGAGACCCAGTACTTC	CASSSTPRLAGGQETQYF
NA	TRBV11-1	NA	TRBJ2-4	TGTGCCAGCAGCCCCTCGACAGGAGCCAAAAACATTCAGTACTTC	CASSPSTGAKNIQYF
NA	TRBV28	NA	TRBJ2-6	TGTGCCAGCAGTTCCCCCCAGACTGGGGCCAACGTCCTGACTTTC	CASSSPQTGANVLTF
NA	TRBV2	TRBD1	TRBJ1-4	TGTGCCAGCAGTGAAAGGGGGCCCGGGGGAGGCGCAACTAATGAAAAACTGTTTTTT	CASSERGPGGGATNEKLFF
NA	TRBV29-1	NA	TRBJ2-3	TGCAGCGTTGAATCGAGACAGAGCACAGATACGCAGTATTTT	CSVESRQSTDTQYF
NA	TRBV4-1	NA	TRBJ1-1	TGCGCCAGCAGCCTAAACCCCGGACTGCCCCCTGAAGCTTTCTTT	CASSLNPGLPPEAFF
NA	TRBV9	NA	TRBJ1-1	TGTGCCAGCAGCGTCGACAGACTGAACACTGAAGCTTTCTTT	CASSVDRLNTEAFF
NA	TRBV6-5	NA	TRBJ1-1	TGTGCCAGCAGTTACCAGCGGGGCCGGACTGAAGCTTTCTTT	CASSYQRGRTEAFF
NA	TRBV5-6	NA	TRBJ2-4	TGTGCCAGCAGCTTGTGGCATGCCAGGGGCCAAAACATTCAGTACTTC	CASSLWHARGQNIQYF
NA	TRBV4-2	NA	TRBJ2-3	TGTGCCAGCAGCCAAGTTGTGGTGGGATTGGGGCCTAGCACAGATACGCAGTATTTT	CASSQVVVGLGPSTDTQYF
NA	TRBV4-2	TRBD1	TRBJ2-7	TGTGCCAGCAGCCAAGATGAGGGACAGGTAATTGACGAGCAGTACTTC	CASSQDEGQVIDEQYF
NA	TRBV15	TRBD2	TRBJ2-7	TGTGCCACCAGCACGGGGACTAGCGGATCCTACGAGCAGTACTTC	CATSTGTSGSYEQYF